This T cell receptor (beta chain) appears in the sequencing data of a study of cytomegalovirus exposure and HLA in healthy donors. About the research overall: The 120 validation repertoires used the same platform as the roughly 700 first-cohort repertoires (as reported by a later analysis).

Study results and caveats: Fewer than 200 TCR beta chains were listed as cytomegalovirus-associated. Most TCR sequences showed up rarely, but some public TCRs showed up in many donors. Reportedly, diagnosis of cytomegalovirus status by the classifier showed high specificity and sensitivity.

V lost 3 bases, J lost 4 bases, and 19 bases lay in between. The CDR3 extends over 17 amino acids. Germline V lookup: CDR1 LNHDA, CDR2 SQIVND (reference sequence). Points on this clone: Antigen unknown.

The method was immunoSEQ multiplex PCR; TCRdb's version includes in-frame clones alone and lacks a portion of them. The sample includes 80,000 to 95,000 clones, roughly 96% of them seen just once. The sequence derives from a woman between 18 and 30 years old in good health and CMV-seronegative. Source material: PBMCs. The rearrangement links TRBV19 to TRBJ1-5; D is possibly TRBD1 (5 bases). For the CDR3, the DNA is TGTGCCAGTAGTATCTCTAGTGGGGGACTCGTAAATCAGCCCCAGCATTTT. Amino acids: CASSISSGGLVNQPQHF.